The 15 T cell receptor beta chains listed next were all sequenced from one sample in a study of shared clonotypes between healthy human individuals. CD8 cells classed as naive were CD45RO-negative and positively selected for CCR7, excluding terminally differentiated effector memory CD45RA+ cells. The repertoire was sequenced with immunoSEQ multiplex PCR; TCRdb's copy has only in-frame clones and lacks some. Of over 750,000 clones listed, 96% are singletons. Source material: naive CD8+ T cells sorted from blood. The receptor set was obtained from a young man in good health.

V gene TRBV25-1 combines with J gene TRBJ2-1, with D possibly TRBD1 on 5 matching bases. V was shortened by 3 bases and J by 10 bases, with 13 bases between the two germline ends. Germline loops: CDR1 MGHDK, CDR2 SYGVNS. CDR3 length: 13 amino acids. CDR3 region: CASSEPSQGEQFF. CDR3 sequence (DNA): TGTGCCAGCAGTGAGCCCAGTCAGGGCGAGCAGTTCTTC. Based on the CDR3 plus reference TRBV25-1 and TRBJ2-1, the full variable domain is EADIYQTPRYLVIGTGKKITLECSQTMGHDKMYWYQQDPGMELHLIHYSYGVNSTEKGDLSSESTVSRIRTEHFPLTLESARPSHTSQYLCASSEPSQGEQFFGPGTRLTVL.

The chain employs TRBV5-1 and TRBJ2-7; TRBD1 aligns across 7 bases. Trimming at V came to 4 bases and at J to 3 bases, leaving 4 bases not matched to a gene. Germline V lookup: CDR1 SGHRS, CDR2 YFSETQ. CDR3 length equals 13 residues. CDR3 loop: CASSVRGFYEQYF. CDR3 DNA: TGCGCCAGCAGCGTCAGGGGGTTCTACGAGCAGTACTTC.

This clone was observed a single time. The chain recombines TRBV5-8 with TRBJ2-1, with unresolved D. Trimming removed 0 bases from V and 7 bases from J, with 14 bases in between. The CDR3 length is 15 residues. Germline CDR1 and CDR2: SGHTS and YDEGEE. The CDR3 nucleotides are TGTGCCAGCAGCTTGGGGGTCGCCCTGGGGAATGAGCAGTTCTTC. This encodes CASSLGVALGNEQFF.

The chain is built from TRBV5-1 and TRBJ1-2, with D possibly being TRBD1 (5 bases). V gave up 0 bases and J gave up 5 bases, with 17 bases separating them. CDR1 and CDR2 (germline): SGHRS, YFSETQ. The CDR3 sequence is 16 residues long. The CDR3 bases are TGCGCCAGCAGCTTGGAGTTCCAGGGCTCACCGTATGGCTACACCTTC. This codes for CASSLEFQGSPYGYTF. The full variable domain, with the rest looked up from reference TRBV5-1 and TRBJ1-2, is KAGVTQTPRYLIKTRGQQVTLSCSPISGHRSVSWYQQTPGQGLQFLFEYFSETQRNKGNFPGRFSGRQFSNSRSEMNVSTLELGDSALYLCASSLEFQGSPYGYTFGSGTRLTVV.

The chain has TRBV25-1 and TRBJ2-1; D is uncertain. The CDR3 loop spans 15 amino acids. Trimming took off 2 bases at V and 3 bases at J, with 11 bases between the two ends. CDR1 is MGHDK and CDR2 is SYGVNS in the germline V gene. This CDR3 reads CASSEPDNYYNEQFF. CDR3 bases: TGTGCCAGCAGTGAACCCGATAACTACTACAATGAGCAGTTCTTC. Drawing the rest from reference TRBV25-1 and TRBJ2-1, the complete variable domain is EADIYQTPRYLVIGTGKKITLECSQTMGHDKMYWYQQDPGMELHLIHYSYGVNSTEKGDLSSESTVSRIRTEHFPLTLESARPSHTSQYLCASSEPDNYYNEQFFGPGTRLTVL.

The chain is built from TRBV5-1 and TRBJ2-3; D ambiguous. Germline lookup yields CDR1 SGHRS and CDR2 YFSETQ. V lost 4 bases and J 2 bases, leaving 17 bases between the germline ends. CDR3 length: 16 residues. CDR3 nucleotides: TGCGCCAGCAGCCGCCCCAGCGTAGGTGACACAGATACGCAGTATTTT. This translates into CASSRPSVGDTDTQYF.

CDR3 in amino acids: CASSIGTAGLLSYEQYF. CDR3 DNA sequence: TGTGCCAGCAGCATCGGGACGGCGGGACTCCTCTCCTACGAGCAGTACTTC. The V call is TRBV11-2, the J call TRBJ2-7, with D maybe TRBD2 (6 bases). CDR1 and CDR2 from the germline V gene are SGHAT and FQNNGV. V was cut by 5 bases and J by 0 bases, with 20 bases left in between. This CDR3 contains 17 residues. Filled out from reference TRBV11-2 and TRBJ2-7, the complete variable domain reads EAGVAQSPRYKIIEKRQSVAFWCNPISGHATLYWYQQILGQGPKLLIQFQNNGVVDDSQLPKDRFSAERLKGVDSTLKIQPAKLEDSAVYLCASSIGTAGLLSYEQYFGPGTRLTVT.

V gene TRBV19 combines with J gene TRBJ1-2, with D hard to call. Germline assignment: CDR1 LNHDA and CDR2 SQIVND (reference sequence). This CDR3 comprises 17 residues. Trimming stripped 5 bases from V and 2 bases from J, with 21 bases between. CDR3 region: CASSSSMEAAVNYGYTF. The CDR3, as DNA: TGTGCCAGTAGTTCATCCATGGAGGCCGCAGTGAACTATGGCTACACCTTC.

V gene TRBV29-1 combines with J gene TRBJ2-5, with TRBD1 matching 12 bases. Trimming at V came to 4 bases and at J to 4 bases, leaving 10 bases not matched to a gene. Per the germline V gene, CDR1 is SQVTM and CDR2 is ANQGSEA. The CDR3 is made up of 16 amino acids. The CDR3 DNA reads as TGCAGCGTTGTGTCCGGGGACAGGGGGCATTCAGAGACCCAGTACTTC. It yields the protein CSVVSGDRGHSETQYF. The full variable domain, in which reference TRBV29-1 and TRBJ2-5 provide the parts outside the CDR3, is SAVISQKPSRDICQRGTSLTIQCQVDSQVTMMFWYRQQPGQSLTLIATANQGSEATYESGFVIDKFPISRPNLTFSTLTVSNMSPEDSSIYLCSVVSGDRGHSETQYFGPGTRLLVL.

The gene calls are TRBV18 and TRBJ2-7; D gene uncertain. V gave up 2 bases and J gave up 1 base, with 15 bases separating them. This CDR3 has 16 residues. Germline V gene sequence: CDR1 KGHSH, CDR2 LQKENI. The CDR3 loop reads CASSPEIGVGSYEQYF. The CDR3, as DNA: TGTGCCAGCTCACCAGAGATTGGAGTCGGGTCCTACGAGCAGTACTTC. The variable domain in full, with the rest retrieved from reference TRBV18 and TRBJ2-7, is NAGVMQNPRHLVRRRGQEARLRCSPMKGHSHVYWYRQLPEEGLKFMVYLQKENIIDESGMPKERFSAEFPKEGPSILRIQQVVRGDSAAYFCASSPEIGVGSYEQYFGPGTRLTVT.

V is TRBV9 and J is TRBJ2-1, with 10 nucleotides matching TRBD2. Trimming removed 4 bases from V and 4 bases from J; junction bases left unmatched: 11. This CDR3 is 17 amino acids long. Germline V gene data show CDR1 as SGDLS and CDR2 as YYNGEE. The CDR3 spells CASSPRSGTSAYNEQFF. CDR3 DNA: TGTGCCAGCAGCCCGAGAAGTGGGACTAGCGCTTACAATGAGCAGTTCTTC.

This chain links TRBV29-1 with TRBJ2-3; TRBD1 matches at 7 bases. V lost 2 bases, J lost 5 bases, and 10 bases stayed unmatched. CDR3 length: 15 residues. Germline V gives CDR1 SQVTM, CDR2 ANQGSEA. CDR3 loop: CSVEPVGQGVDTQYF. In DNA, the CDR3 is TGCAGCGTTGAACCGGTCGGCCAGGGGGTAGATACGCAGTATTTT.

This CDR3 is CASSFQRAGSYEQYF. CDR3 nucleotide sequence: TGTGCCAGCAGTTTCCAGCGGGCCGGCTCCTACGAGCAGTACTTC. This rearrangement joins TRBV28 to TRBJ2-7; D is perhaps TRBD2 (6 bases). Trimming left V 3 bases short and J 0 bases short, with 12 bases between. This CDR3 spans 15 amino acids. The V gene's germline CDR1 is MDHEN and CDR2 SYDVKM.

This chain links TRBV29-1 with TRBJ2-7, with 9 nucleotides matching TRBD2. Looked up from germline, CDR1 is SQVTM and CDR2 is ANQGSEA. The CDR3 sequence is 16 residues long. Germline trimming cut 0 bases from V and 4 bases from J; bases unmatched to any gene: 10. CDR3 residues: CSVEEGSAGGEYEQYF. The CDR3 nucleotides are TGCAGCGTTGAAGAAGGTTCGGCGGGAGGGGAGTACGAGCAGTACTTC.

J is TRBJ2-7 and V is TRBV30; D is unresolved. The CDR3 contains 14 residues. Trimming shortened V by 2 bases and J by 0 bases, and 11 bases separated the two germline ends. Per the germline V gene, CDR1 is GTSNPN and CDR2 is SVGIG (reference sequence). CDR3 DNA: TGTGCCTGGAGTATGGGCGGCAGCTCCTACGAGCAGTACTTC. This translates into CAWSMGGSSYEQYF.